This record covers a single T cell receptor beta chain. This clone's antigen is unknown. No base-level quality is on record; no much larger clone is a single base apart. This sample was included in a study of cytomegalovirus exposure and HLA in healthy donors (dated by TCRdb to 2015 to 2018). Concerning the study at large: An earlier analysis of 587 of the donors reported 250 to 300 Gb of sequence data and approximately 110 million unique TCR beta sequences from 150 million to 200 million T cells. Both class I and class II loci were covered by HLA typing, at four-digit resolution. In addition to the first cohort of 666 subjects, a separate validation cohort of approximately 130 different subjects was used. Roughly five DR-DQ haplotypes were handled as single units for association and clustering, since linkage in the cohort was strong. A later analysis re-examined previously published TCR beta repertoires from several hundred donors and added high-resolution HLA genotyping to investigate patterns of TCR occurrence. In an earlier analysis of several hundred of the donors, high-throughput TCR beta sequencing was used to judge whether each TCR beta V gene segment behaved as functional or pseudogenic. The study aimed to test whether signatures of past pathogen exposure could be identified by cataloging public T cell receptors. A later genetic analysis used genome-wide SNP genotypes for about 65% of the 666 donors, treating that subset as a discovery cohort. Rather than using new phenotypic data, the later analysis identified candidate immune exposures from TCR beta sequences and from how often those sequences occurred across donors. The T cell repertoires of some 670 subjects were profiled by immunosequencing and related to cytomegalovirus serostatus. An early release covering about 600 HLA-typed donors comprised approximately 300 gigabases of sequencing data and approximately 85 million unique TCR sequences. Of the approximately 370 genotyped donors, 81% were placed in the genetic ancestry cluster associated with self-reported Caucasian donors. Across approximately 400 genotyped donors of the cohort, an average of about 240,000 unique TCR beta nucleotide sequences per donor were sequenced, and 15% to 20% of those sequences were non-productive. High-throughput TCR immunosequencing, statistical association of individual TCRs with disease status, and machine learning were combined to predict cytomegalovirus infection status. The number of typed donors differed by locus: roughly 620-640 for A, B, C, DRB1 and DQB1; 500 to 550 for DQA1; some 610 for DPA1; and around 450 for DPB1. All discovery cohort repertoires had been generated on a single sequencing platform. Donor age, sex, ethnicity and CMV serostatus were compiled alongside the repertoire data.

Library preparation used the immunoSEQ multiplex PCR assay. The multiplex PCR relied on a mix of 60 forward primers for TCR Vbeta segments and 13 reverse primers for TCR Jbeta segments. The CDR3 region of rearranged TCR beta genes was amplified from genomic DNA by a multiplex PCR assay. The Illumina HiSeq System was used to sequence the amplified TCR beta libraries as 87-base-pair reads. The paper's processing steps were these. A later analysis counted approximately 84 million unique TCR beta chains across the 670 or so repertoires, and some 11 million of these chains were shared by at least two donors. A nearest-neighbor algorithm error-corrected the raw reads and collapsed the reads into unique sequences, merging closely related sequences to remove PCR and sequencing errors. CDR3 sequences were aligned to IMGT reference sequences to assign V, D and J gene segments. For a sequence to be retained, a match of at least six nucleotides to both a V gene segment and a J gene segment was required. A rearrangement was called productive if the CDR3 had no stop codons and remained in frame with V and J, and every other rearrangement was called non-productive. Following IMGT convention, CDR3 was defined as the stretch from the second conserved V-encoded cysteine up to the conserved J-encoded phenylalanine. The earlier analysis of approximately 590 of the donors excluded any sequence lacking an unambiguous match to a single V gene segment. In an earlier analysis of a few hundred of the donors, V segments were called functional above 56.7% productive rearrangements and were called segregating when the between-donor standard deviation exceeded 5%. A statistical classification framework was built to diagnose cytomegalovirus status from the catalog of TCR beta chain sequences. V and J gene assignment, in a later analysis, came from comparing TCR nucleotide sequences with IMGT/GENE-DB human TR gene sequences. The TCRdist pipeline was used in a later analysis to assign CDR3 sequences and most-parsimonious VDJ recombination scenarios. In a later analysis, every TCR beta chain was defined by the combination of its CDR3 amino acid sequence and its V-gene family, and reads without a unique V-gene family were dropped. As a way to deal with suspected cross-contamination and a sequencing artifact, a later analysis dropped hundreds of nucleotide sequences that were highly shared and had low generation probability. For each public chain, a later analysis derived a clonal expansion index from normalized ranks of inferred template counts within each repertoire. In a later analysis, generation probabilities were computed with a VDJ recombination model fitted to out-of-frame rearrangements, and the resulting probabilities were checked against IGoR. A later analysis scored TCR-TCR, TCR-HLA and TCR-CMV co-occurrence with hypergeometric tests, applying a repertoire-size bias correction to TCR pairs. False discovery rates were estimated in a later analysis by permuting HLA or CMV assignments 20 times. In a later analysis, co-occurring TCRs were grouped using DBSCAN, with TCRdist sequence similarity added in when clustering inside HLA-allele-positive subsets. Repertoires with fewer than 30,000 or more than 120,000 public chains, plus five repertoires with anomalous nucleotide sharing, were excluded from co-occurrence clustering. TCRdb's version of the immuneACCESS table is confined to in-frame rearrangements and falls short of the full clone set. An unresolved V gene accounts for under half of the shortfall where checked; the remainder is of unknown origin. V and J calls and clone size are copied from that table; D and trimming were computed from the DNA. The sample includes fewer than 250,000 clones, with just under 75% observed a single time. Jointly, the top ten make up 2.5% to 4% of the sample.

The cohort comprised fewer than 700 healthy bone marrow donors. Cohort members were all nominally healthy when sampled, although unrecorded immune exposures were likely present. The donor tested CMV seropositive, placing the donor among the approximately 310 seropositive members of the cohort. Each donor provided a peripheral blood sample, and peripheral blood mononuclear cells were used for TCR beta sequencing. The Qiagen DNeasy Blood Extraction Kit was used to extract genomic DNA from the blood cell samples. The study at large found these results: Presence/absence analyses assumed roughly uniform sequencing depth across donors, an assumption that may not hold. Most TCR sequences were observed very rarely across donors, whereas some public TCRs were present in many individuals. In an earlier analysis of some 640 of the donors, most TCR beta V segments were observed in productive rearrangements about 90% or about 30% of the time, broadly matching IMGT annotations. According to a later analysis, TCR association rates differed among HLA loci, with DRB1 alleles showing the most associated TCRs and HLA-C alleles showing the fewest. When HLA alleles, especially DR and DQ, strongly co-occurred, TCR associations were difficult to assign to individual alleles. Most CMV-associated TCR beta chains appeared to be HLA-restricted in a later analysis, and the HLA associations seemed to be driven largely by CMV exposure. Because HLA typing was missing for some donors at each locus, association tests included only the typed subset. CMV serostatus was the only immune exposure information available for the cohort. The authors suggested that the approach could potentially be extended to other disease states and immunological phenotypes. In a later genetic analysis, a missense DCLRE1C variant was associated with V-gene and J-gene trimming of TCR beta chains, and the association was replicated in an independent cohort. This cohort had only TCR beta chains sequenced, and the lack of alpha or paired-chain data limited which features could be detected. In a later analysis, HLA-associated TCR beta chains showed more clonal expansion and lower generation probabilities than non-associated chains that were equally common. Cytomegalovirus status was reported to be diagnosed by the classifier with high specificity and sensitivity in both the original and validation cohorts. Some IMGT-functional V segments, including TRBV6-2 and TRBV6-3, could not be distinguished by the 87-base-pair reads and were therefore excluded. A later genetic analysis reported fewer N-insertions in productive TCRs among donors in an Asian-associated ancestry cluster than the roughly 670-donor mean. A later analysis associated 16,951 TCR beta sequences with specific HLA alleles at a false discovery rate of 0.05. A further reported finding was that TCR beta sequences accurately predicted the HLA-A and HLA-B alleles for most subjects in the first cohort. Seventeen rarely observed V segments, including chromosome 9 orphons, were excluded from the earlier analysis of about 600 of the donors because counts were too low. A cluster of highly shared sequence variants was judged likely to be a technical artifact of the sequencing pipeline. Linkage disequilibrium might explain the correlated functional status among segregating V segments, but an unknown experimental factor could not be excluded. According to a later analysis, parvovirus B19, influenza, CMV and Epstein-Barr virus appeared linked to several top co-occurrence clusters. The study gave a list of roughly 150 TCR beta chains associated with cytomegalovirus. In vitro tests confirmed that three of the cytomegalovirus-associated TCR beta chains recognize cytomegalovirus antigens.

From cysteine to phenylalanine, the CDR3 is 13 amino acids long. The kept DNA is CDR3 alone, 39 bases in frame from the first base. At the junction V is shortened by 4 bases and J by 9 bases; bases outside the gene matches: 5. The germline V gene encodes CDR1 MDHEN and CDR2 SYDVKM. The source of this sequence is a woman between 25 and 40 years old in good health and CMV-seropositive. The rearrangement joined TRBV28 to TRBJ1-1; 10 bases in between match TRBD1. Sequencing input: PBMCs. The sequenced DNA: TGTGCCAGCAGTTCGGGGACAGGGGAGAAAGCTTTCTTT. Its coded protein is CASSSGTGEKAFF.